This TCR beta chain was sequenced in a study of T cell repertoires in cytomegalovirus infection. Study observations and caveats: It was HLA-C-restricted CMV-specific TCR beta clonotypes that dominated the response ex vivo. Summed frequency of public TCR beta families distinguished CMV carriers with the relevant HLA.

This clonotype was seen many times. The antigen remains unidentified. V shed 6 bases and J shed 4 bases, with 21 bases lying between them. The CDR3 is 16 residues long. The V gene's germline CDR1 is SGHTA and CDR2 FQGNSA. TCRdb fed the reads into MiXCR, producing one record per CDR3 protein. This table has over 250,000 distinct CDR3 sequences, roughly 21% appearing once. The sample in question was cultured PBMCs, obtained from culture after CMV antigen stimulation. This TCR came from a human donor in good health (CMV status not recorded). Some clones in this sample may be carry-over from other donors' samples. The chain couples TRBV7-2 to TRBJ2-5; the D gene is possibly TRBD2 (7 bases). This CDR3 reads CASSLSSRGGGETQYF. CDR3 nucleotides: TGTGCCAGCAGTCTATCCTCAAGGGGAGGGGGAGAGACCCAGTACTTC.